This record looks at one T cell receptor beta chain sequence and its context. The antigen this receptor binds is unknown. The input lacks base qualities; no much larger clone sits a single base away. This specimen comes from a study of blood T cell repertoires in COVID-19 (dated by TCRdb to the early 2020s). Describing the broader study: Samples from collaborators originated in the United States, Italy and Spain and spanned both the acute and convalescent phases of COVID-19. The prospective study material was composed of cDNA or gDNA derived from T cells, B-cell-depleted T cells, or PBMCs. Subjects who had been exposed to COVID-19, were actively infected with it, or had recovered from it provided the deeply sampled blood TCRbeta repertoires that made up the dataset. A freely available public database, intended as a resource for researchers studying the immune response to SARS-CoV-2, is where the repertoires were released. Samples came from the ongoing ImmuneRACE study (first 160 participants) plus 1,254 subjects from 6 global collaborators. A de-identified subject ID, COVID-19 status, age in years and sex were almost always included in the sample metadata. Where HLA class I and class II types were available, the types were taken from metadata supplied by the sample provider, not from assay-based typing. The paper's findings and limits, for the study overall: How much clinical and demographic metadata was included differed by source and by participant, and the metadata was provided uncurated.

Participants in the prospective study were aged roughly 18 to 90 years, lived in about two dozen United States geographic areas, and enrolled through a virtual design. In the prospective study, cohorts were assigned on the basis of participant-reported clinical history obtained from a screening survey and a study questionnaire. Exposed participants were defined as having been in contact with someone with a PCR-confirmed or clinician-diagnosed COVID-19 case within 2 weeks of study entry. Mobile phlebotomists in the prospective study collected whole blood, serum and a nasopharyngeal or oropharyngeal swab from every participant. Prospective study participants could optionally give additional blood draws and questionnaires over an approximately two-month period. Prospective study blood samples were shipped either frozen or at room temperature before DNA extraction. TCRbeta CDR3 regions were amplified from genomic DNA using the immunoSEQ Assay, a bias-controlled multiplex PCR. The authors processed their data as follows. Within the assay, amplification of reference gene primers was used to estimate how many nucleated cells each sample contained. Sequence reads were collapsed and filtered to measure the absolute abundance of every unique TCRbeta CDR3 rearrangement. For each sample, productive Simpson clonality was calculated by taking the square root of Simpson's diversity index across productive rearrangements. TCRdb stores this immuneACCESS table with in-frame sequences only. Part of the clones is absent; in the studies checked, under half of the shortfall reflects unresolved V genes, and no reason is known for the rest. Clonal size and the V and J genes are those of that table, whereas D and trimming came from the DNA. The sample profile shows about 200,000 clones; 86% of them were found once. The ten largest account for roughly 4% of the sample.

CDR1 is given as GTSNPN and CDR2 as SVGIG, both from the germline V gene (reference sequence). V ends up 0 bases short and J 0 bases short, with an unmatched junction base count of 7. The CDR3 starts with the cysteine, ends with the phenylalanine, and has 17 residues. Solely the CDR3 DNA is kept, with 51 bases framed from the first base. This TCR was sampled from a woman in her thirties who had been exposed to COVID-19. The receptor chain draws on TRBV30 and TRBJ1-4; 7 bases in between match TRBD1. Sequencing was performed on PBMCs or T cells enriched from blood (not recorded which). The DNA is as follows: TGTGCCTGGAGTGTACGGTGGGGACAGTCAACTAATGAAAAACTGTTTTTT. It encodes CAWSVRWGQSTNEKLFF.